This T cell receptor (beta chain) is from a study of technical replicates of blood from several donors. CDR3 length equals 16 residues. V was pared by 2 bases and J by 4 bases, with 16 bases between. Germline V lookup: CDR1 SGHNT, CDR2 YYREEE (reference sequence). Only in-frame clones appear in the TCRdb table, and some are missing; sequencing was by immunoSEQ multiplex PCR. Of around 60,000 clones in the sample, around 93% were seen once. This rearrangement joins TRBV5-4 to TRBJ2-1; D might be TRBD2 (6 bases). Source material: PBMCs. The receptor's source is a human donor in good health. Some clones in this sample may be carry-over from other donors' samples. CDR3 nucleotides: TGTGCCAGCAGCTTTTTCGCGGGACGGGAATACAATGAGCAGTTCTTC. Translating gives CASSFFAGREYNEQFF.